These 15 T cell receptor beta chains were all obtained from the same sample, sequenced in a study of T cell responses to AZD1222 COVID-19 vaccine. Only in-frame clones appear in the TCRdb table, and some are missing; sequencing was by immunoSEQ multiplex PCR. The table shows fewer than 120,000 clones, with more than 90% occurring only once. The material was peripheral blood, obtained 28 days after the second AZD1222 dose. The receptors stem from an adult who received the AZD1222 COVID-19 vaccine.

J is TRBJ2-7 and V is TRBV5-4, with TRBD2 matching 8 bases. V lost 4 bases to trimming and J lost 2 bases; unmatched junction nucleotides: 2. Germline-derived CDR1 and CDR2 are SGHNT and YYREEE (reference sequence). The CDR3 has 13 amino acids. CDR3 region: CASSPGGAYEQYF. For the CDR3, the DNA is TGTGCCAGCAGCCCCGGGGGGGCCTACGAGCAGTACTTC.

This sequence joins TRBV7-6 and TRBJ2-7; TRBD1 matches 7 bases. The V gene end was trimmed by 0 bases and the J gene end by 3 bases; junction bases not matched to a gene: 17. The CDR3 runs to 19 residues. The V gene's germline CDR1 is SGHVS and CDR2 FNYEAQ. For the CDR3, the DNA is TGTGCCAGCAGCTTAGCGCCCCATATCACAGGGGCGACCGGCTACGAGCAGTACTTC. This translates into CASSLAPHITGATGYEQYF.

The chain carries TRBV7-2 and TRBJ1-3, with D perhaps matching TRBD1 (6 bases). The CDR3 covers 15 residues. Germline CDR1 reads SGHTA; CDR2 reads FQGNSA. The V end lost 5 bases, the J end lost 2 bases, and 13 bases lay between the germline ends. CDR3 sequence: CASSVGQPPGNTIYF. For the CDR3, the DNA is TGTGCCAGCAGCGTCGGACAGCCACCTGGAAACACCATATATTTT. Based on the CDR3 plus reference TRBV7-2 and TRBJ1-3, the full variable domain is GAGVSQSPSNKVTEKGKDVELRCDPISGHTALYWYRQSLGQGLEFLIYFQGNSAPDKSGLPSDRFSAERTGGSVSTLTIQRTQQEDSAVYLCASSVGQPPGNTIYFGEGSWLTVV.

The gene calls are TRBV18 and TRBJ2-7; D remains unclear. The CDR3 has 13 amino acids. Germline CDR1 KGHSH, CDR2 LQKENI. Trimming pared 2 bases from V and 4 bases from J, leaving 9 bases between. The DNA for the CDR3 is TGTGCCAGCTCACCAGAGAGGAATTACGAGCAGTACTTC. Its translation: CASSPERNYEQYF.

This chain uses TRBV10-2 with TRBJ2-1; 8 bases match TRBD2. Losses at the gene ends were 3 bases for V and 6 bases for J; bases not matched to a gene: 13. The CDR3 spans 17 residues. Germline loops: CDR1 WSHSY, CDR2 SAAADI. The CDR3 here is CASSDLRGVLRLNEQFF. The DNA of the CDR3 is TGCGCCAGCAGTGACCTGCGGGGGGTCCTCCGACTCAATGAGCAGTTCTTC.

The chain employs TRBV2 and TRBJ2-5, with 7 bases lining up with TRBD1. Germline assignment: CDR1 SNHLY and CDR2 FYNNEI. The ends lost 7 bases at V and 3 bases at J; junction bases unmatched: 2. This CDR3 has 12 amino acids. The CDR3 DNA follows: TGTGCCAGCACCGACAGGGAAGAGACCCAGTACTTC. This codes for CASTDREETQYF.

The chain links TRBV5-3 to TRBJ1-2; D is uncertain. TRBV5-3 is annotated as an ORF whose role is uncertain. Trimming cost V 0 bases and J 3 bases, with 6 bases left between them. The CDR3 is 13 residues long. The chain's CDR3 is CARSLGQDYGYTF. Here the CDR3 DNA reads TGTGCCAGAAGCTTGGGGCAGGACTATGGCTACACCTTC.

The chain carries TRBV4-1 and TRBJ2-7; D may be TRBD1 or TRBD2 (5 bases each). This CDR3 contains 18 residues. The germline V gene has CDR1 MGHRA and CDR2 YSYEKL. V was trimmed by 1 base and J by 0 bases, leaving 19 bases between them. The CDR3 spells CASSQGTGVGASSYEQYF. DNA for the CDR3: TGCGCCAGCAGCCAAGGGACCGGGGTAGGGGCGAGCTCCTACGAGCAGTACTTC.

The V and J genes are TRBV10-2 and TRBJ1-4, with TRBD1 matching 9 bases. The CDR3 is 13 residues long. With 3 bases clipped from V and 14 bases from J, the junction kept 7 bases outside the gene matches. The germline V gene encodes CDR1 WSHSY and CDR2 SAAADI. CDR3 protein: CASSETGGAYLFF. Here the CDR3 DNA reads TGCGCCAGCAGTGAAACAGGGGGCGCATATCTGTTTTTT.

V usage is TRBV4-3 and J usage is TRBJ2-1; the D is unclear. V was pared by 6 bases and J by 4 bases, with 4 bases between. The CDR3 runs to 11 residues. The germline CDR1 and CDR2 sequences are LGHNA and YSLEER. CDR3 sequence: CASSRYNEQFF. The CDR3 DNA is TGCGCCAGCAGTCGTTACAATGAGCAGTTCTTC.

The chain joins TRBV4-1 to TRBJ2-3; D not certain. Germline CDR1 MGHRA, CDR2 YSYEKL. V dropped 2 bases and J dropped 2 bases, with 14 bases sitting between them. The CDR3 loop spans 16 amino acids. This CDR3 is CASSQPIATITDTQYF. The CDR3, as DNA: TGCGCCAGCAGCCAACCGATCGCGACGATCACAGATACGCAGTATTTT.

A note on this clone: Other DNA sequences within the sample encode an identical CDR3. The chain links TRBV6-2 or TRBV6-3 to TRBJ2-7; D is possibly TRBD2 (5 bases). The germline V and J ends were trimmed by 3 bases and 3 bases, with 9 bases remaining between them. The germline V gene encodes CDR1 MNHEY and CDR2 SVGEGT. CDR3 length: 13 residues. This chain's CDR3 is CASSYERVYEQYF. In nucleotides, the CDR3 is TGTGCCAGCAGTTATGAGAGGGTCTACGAGCAGTACTTC.

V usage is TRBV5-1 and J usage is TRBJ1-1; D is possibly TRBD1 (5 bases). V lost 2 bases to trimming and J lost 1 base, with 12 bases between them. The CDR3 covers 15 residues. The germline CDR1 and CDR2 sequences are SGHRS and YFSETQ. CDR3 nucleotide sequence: TGCGCCAGCAGCTTACAGGTTTGGGGGAACACTGAAGCTTTCTTT. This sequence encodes CASSLQVWGNTEAFF.

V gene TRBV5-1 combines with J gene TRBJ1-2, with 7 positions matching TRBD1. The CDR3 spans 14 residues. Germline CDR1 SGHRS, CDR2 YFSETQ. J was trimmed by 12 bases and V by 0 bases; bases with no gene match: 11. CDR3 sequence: CASSLGRQGIEDTF. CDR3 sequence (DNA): TGCGCCAGCAGCTTGGGAAGACAGGGAATTGAAGACACCTTC.

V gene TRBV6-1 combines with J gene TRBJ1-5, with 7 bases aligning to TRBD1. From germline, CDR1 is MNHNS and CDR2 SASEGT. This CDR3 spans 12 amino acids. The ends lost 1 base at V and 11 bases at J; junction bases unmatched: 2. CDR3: CASSEGDRAQHF. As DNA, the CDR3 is TGTGCCAGCAGTGAAGGAGACAGGGCCCAGCATTTT.